This T cell receptor (beta chain) derives from a study of T-cell memory formation after mild COVID-19. Whole-study context: Across donors, TCR clusters were largely donor specific.

This clonotype was found a few times. Its antigen is undetermined. V was clipped by 4 bases and J by 6 bases; unmatched bases: 11. The CDR3 covers 15 residues. CDR1 DFQATT and CDR2 SNEGSKA come from the germline V gene (reference sequence). TCRdb reanalysed the 5' RACE reads using MiXCR and keeps one entry per CDR3 protein. This table holds fewer than 650,000 distinct CDR3 sequences, less than 25% found once. Study-wide results and caveats: Pre-infection memory held some responding clones, suggesting pre-existing cross-reactive T cells responded.

The sequencing input was PBMCs or a T cell subset sorted from them (not recorded which). This clonotype was obtained from an adult woman who had mild COVID-19 (a few samples of this study predate the infection). Cell type and time point are not known. The gene calls are TRBV20-1 and TRBJ1-2; 10 nucleotides agree with TRBD1. In DNA, the CDR3 is TGCAGTGCTAAAGTGTGGACAGGGGGGACCCATGGCTACACCTTC. This translates into CSAKVWTGGTHGYTF.